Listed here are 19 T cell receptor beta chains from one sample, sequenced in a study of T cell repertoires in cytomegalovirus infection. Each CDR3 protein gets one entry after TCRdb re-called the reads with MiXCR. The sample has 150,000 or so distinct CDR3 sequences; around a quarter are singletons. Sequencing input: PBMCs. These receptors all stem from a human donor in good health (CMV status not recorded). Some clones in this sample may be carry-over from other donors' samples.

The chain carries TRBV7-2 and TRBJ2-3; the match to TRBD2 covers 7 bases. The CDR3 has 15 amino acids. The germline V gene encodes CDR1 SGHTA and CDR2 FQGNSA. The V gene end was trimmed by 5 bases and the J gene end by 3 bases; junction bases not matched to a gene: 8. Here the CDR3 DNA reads TGTGCCAGCAGCCCGAGCGGGGCGAGGACAGATACGCAGTATTTT. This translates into CASSPSGARTDTQYF.

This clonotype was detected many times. CDR3: CASSQRLATSTDTQYF. The CDR3 DNA reads TGTGCCAGCAGCCAACGACTAGCGACAAGCACAGATACGCAGTATTTT. This chain connects TRBV7-2 to TRBJ2-3, with 8 bases identical to TRBD2. This CDR3 is built from 16 residues. Germline V gene sequence: CDR1 SGHTA, CDR2 FQGNSA. Trimming took 5 bases from V and 0 from J; bases not matched to a gene: 7.

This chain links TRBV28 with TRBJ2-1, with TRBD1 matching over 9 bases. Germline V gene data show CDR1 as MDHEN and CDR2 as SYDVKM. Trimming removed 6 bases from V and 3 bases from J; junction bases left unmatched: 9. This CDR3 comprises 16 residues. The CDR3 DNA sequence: TGTGCCAGCAGCTCCGAAACGGGACAGGGCTACAATGAGCAGTTCTTC. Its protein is CASSSETGQGYNEQFF. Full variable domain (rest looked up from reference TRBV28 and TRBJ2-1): DVKVTQSSRYLVKRTGEKVFLECVQDMDHENMFWYRQDPGLGLRLIYFSYDVKMKEKGDIPEGYSVSREKKERFSLILESASTNQTSMYLCASSSETGQGYNEQFFGPGTRLTVL.

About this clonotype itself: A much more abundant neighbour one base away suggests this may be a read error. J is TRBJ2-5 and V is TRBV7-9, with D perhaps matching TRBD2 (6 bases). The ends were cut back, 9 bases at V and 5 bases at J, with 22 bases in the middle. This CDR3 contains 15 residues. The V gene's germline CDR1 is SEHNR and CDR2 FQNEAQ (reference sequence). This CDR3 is CARSGSFGGDETQYF. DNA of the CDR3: TGTGCCAGAAGCGGCTCCTTCGGCGGGGATGAGACCCAGTACTTC.

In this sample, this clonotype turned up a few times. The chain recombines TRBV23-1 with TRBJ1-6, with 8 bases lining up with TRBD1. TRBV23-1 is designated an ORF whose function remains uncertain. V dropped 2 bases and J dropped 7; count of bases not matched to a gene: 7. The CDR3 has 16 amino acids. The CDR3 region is CASSQPDRVVNSPLHF. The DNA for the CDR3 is TGCGCCAGCAGTCAACCGGACAGGGTGGTAAATTCACCCCTCCACTTT.

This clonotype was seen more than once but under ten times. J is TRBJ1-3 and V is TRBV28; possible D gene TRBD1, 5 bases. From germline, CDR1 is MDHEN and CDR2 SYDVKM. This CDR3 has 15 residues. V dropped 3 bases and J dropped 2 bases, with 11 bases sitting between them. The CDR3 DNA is TGTGCCAGCAGTTTGGGGGTGCAGCCTGGAAACACCATATATTTT. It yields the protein CASSLGVQPGNTIYF.

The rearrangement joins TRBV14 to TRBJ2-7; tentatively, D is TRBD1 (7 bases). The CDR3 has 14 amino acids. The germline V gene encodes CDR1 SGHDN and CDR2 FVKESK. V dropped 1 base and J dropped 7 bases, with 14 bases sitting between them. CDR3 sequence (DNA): TGTGCCAGCAGCCAAGGAAGGACAGGAGGGGAGCAGTACTTC. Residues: CASSQGRTGGEQYF.

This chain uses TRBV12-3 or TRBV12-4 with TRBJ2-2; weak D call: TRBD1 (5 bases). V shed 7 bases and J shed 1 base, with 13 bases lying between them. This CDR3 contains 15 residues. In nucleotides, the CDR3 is TGTGCCAGCACCCAGGGCCAAAGGAACACCGGGGAGCTGTTTTTT. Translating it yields CASTQGQRNTGELFF.

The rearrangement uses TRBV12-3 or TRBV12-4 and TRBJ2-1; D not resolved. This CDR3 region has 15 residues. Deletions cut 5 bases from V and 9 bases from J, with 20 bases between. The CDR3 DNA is TGTGCCAGCAGTCCCGGCGGAAGCCTCGTCAGTGAGCAGTTCTTC. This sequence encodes CASSPGGSLVSEQFF.

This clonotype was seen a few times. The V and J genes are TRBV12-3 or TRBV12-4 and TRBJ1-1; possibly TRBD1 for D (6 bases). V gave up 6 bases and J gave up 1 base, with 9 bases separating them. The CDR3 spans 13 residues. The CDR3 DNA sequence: TGTGCCAGCAGACAACAGGGGAACACTGAAGCTTTCTTT. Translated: CASRQQGNTEAFF.

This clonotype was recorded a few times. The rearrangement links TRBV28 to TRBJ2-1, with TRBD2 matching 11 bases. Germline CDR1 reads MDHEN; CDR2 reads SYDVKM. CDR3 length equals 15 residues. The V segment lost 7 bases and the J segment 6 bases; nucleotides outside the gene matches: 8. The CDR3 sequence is CASTLVAGGGNEQFF. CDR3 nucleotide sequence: TGTGCCAGCACCCTCGTAGCGGGAGGGGGCAATGAGCAGTTCTTC.

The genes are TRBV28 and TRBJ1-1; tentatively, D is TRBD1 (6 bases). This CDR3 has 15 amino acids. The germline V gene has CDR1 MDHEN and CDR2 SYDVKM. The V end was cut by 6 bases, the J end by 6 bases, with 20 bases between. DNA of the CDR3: TGTGCCAGCAGCCTCCCCCAGGGGAGGGGTCCTGAAGCTTTCTTT. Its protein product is CASSLPQGRGPEAFF.

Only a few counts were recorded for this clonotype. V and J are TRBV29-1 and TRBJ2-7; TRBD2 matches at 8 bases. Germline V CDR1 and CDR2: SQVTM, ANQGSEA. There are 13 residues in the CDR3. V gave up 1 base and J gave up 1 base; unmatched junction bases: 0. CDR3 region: CSVEVAGSYEQYF. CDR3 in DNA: TGCAGCGTTGAAGTAGCGGGGTCCTACGAGCAGTACTTC.

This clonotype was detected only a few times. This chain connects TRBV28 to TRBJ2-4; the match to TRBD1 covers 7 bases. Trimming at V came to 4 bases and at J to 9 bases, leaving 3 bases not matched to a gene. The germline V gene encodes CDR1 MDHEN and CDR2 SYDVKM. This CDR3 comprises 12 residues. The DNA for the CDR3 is TGTGCCAGCAGTTCGGGACAGACCATTCAGTACTTC. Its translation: CASSSGQTIQYF. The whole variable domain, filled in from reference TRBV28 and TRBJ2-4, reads DVKVTQSSRYLVKRTGEKVFLECVQDMDHENMFWYRQDPGLGLRLIYFSYDVKMKEKGDIPEGYSVSREKKERFSLILESASTNQTSMYLCASSSGQTIQYFGAGTRLSVL.

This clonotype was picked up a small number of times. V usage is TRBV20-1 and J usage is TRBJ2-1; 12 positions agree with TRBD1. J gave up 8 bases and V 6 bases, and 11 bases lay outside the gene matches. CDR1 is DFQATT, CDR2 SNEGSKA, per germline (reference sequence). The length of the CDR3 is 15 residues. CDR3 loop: CSATTGTGGLYEQFF. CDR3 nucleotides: TGCAGTGCCACTACCGGGACAGGGGGCCTCTATGAGCAGTTCTTC.

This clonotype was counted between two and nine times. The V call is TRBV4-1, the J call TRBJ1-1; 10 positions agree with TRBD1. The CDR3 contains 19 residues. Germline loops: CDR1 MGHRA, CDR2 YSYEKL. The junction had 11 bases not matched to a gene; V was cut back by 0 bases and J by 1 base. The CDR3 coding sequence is TGCGCCAGCAGCCAAGAAAGGACCGGGACAGGGGCGAGGAACACTGAAGCTTTCTTT. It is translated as CASSQERTGTGARNTEAFF.

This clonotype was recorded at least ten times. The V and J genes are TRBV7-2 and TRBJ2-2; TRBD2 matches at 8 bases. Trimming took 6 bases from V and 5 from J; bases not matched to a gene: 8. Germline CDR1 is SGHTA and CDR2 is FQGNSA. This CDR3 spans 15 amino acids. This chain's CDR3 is CASRPGGAETGELFF. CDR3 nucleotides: TGTGCCAGCAGACCCGGGGGGGCCGAAACCGGGGAGCTGTTTTTT.

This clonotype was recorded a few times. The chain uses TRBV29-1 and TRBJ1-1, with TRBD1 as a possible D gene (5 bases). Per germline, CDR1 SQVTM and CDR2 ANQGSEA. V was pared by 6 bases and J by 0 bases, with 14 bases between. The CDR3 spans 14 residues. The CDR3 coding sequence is TGCAGCGTGACCGGTGGGGGGATGAACACTGAAGCTTTCTTT. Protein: CSVTGGGMNTEAFF.

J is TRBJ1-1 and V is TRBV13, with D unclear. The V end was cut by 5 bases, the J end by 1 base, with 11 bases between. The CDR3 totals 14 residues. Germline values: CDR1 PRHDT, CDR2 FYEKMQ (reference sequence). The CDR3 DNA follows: TGTGCCAGCAGCCTTCCGACCGAGAACACTGAAGCTTTCTTT. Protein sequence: CASSLPTENTEAFF. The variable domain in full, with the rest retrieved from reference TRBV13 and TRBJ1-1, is AAGVIQSPRHLIKEKRETATLKCYPIPRHDTVYWYQQGPGQDPQFLISFYEKMQSDKGSIPDRFSAQQFSDYHSELNMSSLELGDSALYFCASSLPTENTEAFFGQGTRLTVV.